A selection of T cell receptor beta chains follows, all from one sample in a study of blood T cell repertoires in COVID-19. Method: immunoSEQ multiplex PCR; TCRdb's copy keeps in-frame clones and lacks some. The table lists some 270,000 clones, roughly 85% of them singletons. The material sequenced was PBMCs or T cells enriched from blood (not recorded which). The receptors originated from a woman between 25 and 40 years old who had recovered from COVID-19. The CDR3 runs from the conserved cysteine through the conserved F or W. The D gene is left open where the match is weak. The listing skips clone size in some rows; elsewhere it reads once, few, many or a size class.

j_call	clone_size	v_call	d_call	cdr3_nt	cdr3_aa
TRBJ1-5	.	TRBV6-5	TRBD1	TGTGCCAGCAGTTATTCGGGACAGGGTGGACAGCCCCAGCATTTT	CASSYSGQGGQPQHF
TRBJ1-3	.	TRBV5-5	.	TGTGCCAGCAGCTTGGGAGGGGCAGGACAGCCCAACTTT	CASSLGGAGQPNF
TRBJ2-1	once	TRBV7-9	TRBD2	TGTGCCAGCAGCTTAGCCGGGACTAAGCTCAATGAGCAGTTCTTC	CASSLAGTKLNEQFF
TRBJ2-1	.	TRBV18	TRBD2	TGTGCCAGCTCACCAGGGGGACTAGCGATTGACAATGAGCAGTTCTTC	CASSPGGLAIDNEQFF
TRBJ2-6	.	TRBV27	.	TGTGCCACCAAACCCTACTCTGGGGCCAACGTCCTGACTTTC	CATKPYSGANVLTF
TRBJ1-4	few	TRBV7-9	.	TGTGCCAGCAGCTCTATCGGGTCGGGGAATGAAAAACTGTTTTTT	CASSSIGSGNEKLFF
TRBJ2-7	.	TRBV7-3	.	TGTGCCAGCAGTCAACTTCCGGGTGTCGAGCAGTACTTC	CASSQLPGVEQYF
TRBJ1-1	.	TRBV25-1	.	TGTGCCAGCAGCGCCCGGGACACTGAAGCTTTCTTT	CASSARDTEAFF
TRBJ1-1	.	TRBV19	.	TGTGCCAGTAGTATTTTAGGACTGGGGAACACTGAAGCTTTCTTT	CASSILGLGNTEAFF
TRBJ1-2	.	TRBV25-1	.	TGTGCCAGCAGTCGAGGACTGGGGGGCTACACCTTC	CASSRGLGGYTF
TRBJ1-3	.	TRBV18	.	TGTGCCAGCTCACCACCGGGGACTTCTGGAAACACCATATATTTT	CASSPPGTSGNTIYF
TRBJ2-3	.	TRBV5-1	TRBD1	TGCGCCAGCAGCTTAGGACAGGTCATCACAGATACGCAGTATTTT	CASSLGQVITDTQYF
TRBJ1-1	.	TRBV9	.	TGTGCCAGCAGCGTCCCCCCGGATGGAGGCACTGAAGCTTTCTTT	CASSVPPDGGTEAFF
TRBJ1-4	.	TRBV6-5	TRBD1	TGTGCCAGCAGTTACTCCTGGACAGGGTCCCGAAAACTGTTTTTT	CASSYSWTGSRKLFF
TRBJ1-2	.	TRBV6-5	.	TGTGCCAGCAGTTACCGGGGTGGCCCTGGCAATGGCTACACCTTC	CASSYRGGPGNGYTF
TRBJ2-3	.	TRBV3-1/TRBV3-2	.	TGTGCCAGCAGCCAACAGGGTGTGCGAAGCACAGATACGCAGTATTTT	CASSQQGVRSTDTQYF
TRBJ2-7	.	TRBV28	.	TGTGCCAGCAGCCCTGTAGGAGCTTACGAGCAGTACTTC	CASSPVGAYEQYF
TRBJ2-5	.	TRBV4-2	TRBD2	TGTGCCAGCAGCCAACCCGTAGCGGGGGGCCGGCAAGAGACCCAGTACTTC	CASSQPVAGGRQETQYF
TRBJ1-4	.	TRBV28	.	TGTGCCAGCAGTTTGGTACGGGGGGGCTCGGGTGAAAAACTGTTTTTT	CASSLVRGGSGEKLFF
TRBJ2-7	.	TRBV4-1	TRBD2	TGCGCCAGCAGCCAAATCCTAGCGGCCTCCTACGAGCAGTACTTC	CASSQILAASYEQYF
TRBJ1-5	.	TRBV7-9	.	TGTGCCAGCAGCTTTAACAGGGATCAGCCCCAGCATTTT	CASSFNRDQPQHF
TRBJ2-1	.	TRBV28	TRBD2	TGTGCCAGCAGTCAATCCGGGGGGGCAGTCCCCTACAATGAGCAGTTCTTC	CASSQSGGAVPYNEQFF
TRBJ2-5	.	TRBV27	TRBD2	TGTGCCAGCAGTTTCGGGACTAGTGCGAGGACCCAGTACTTC	CASSFGTSARTQYF
TRBJ1-6	.	TRBV27	TRBD1	TGTGCCAGCAGTTGGGACAGAGGGACTTCACCCCTCCACTTT	CASSWDRGTSPLHF
TRBJ2-7	.	TRBV27	.	TGTGCCAGCAGTTTTGGGCACCCCTACGAGCAGTACTTC	CASSFGHPYEQYF
TRBJ2-3	.	TRBV27	TRBD2	TGTGCCAGCAGTTTAGAGCTAGCGGGAGAAGAAGATACGCAGTATTTT	CASSLELAGEEDTQYF
TRBJ2-5	.	TRBV11-3	.	TGTGCCAGCAGCTTAAGCGGAGCACAAGAGACCCAGTACTTC	CASSLSGAQETQYF
TRBJ2-5	.	TRBV20-1	.	TGCAGTGCTAGGTATCAAGAGACCCAGTACTTC	CSARYQETQYF
TRBJ1-2	.	TRBV27	.	TGTGCCAGCAGTGACAGAGGATCAGCTGGCTACACCTTC	CASSDRGSAGYTF
TRBJ2-5	.	TRBV10-2	.	TGCGCCAGCAGTGAGAAGCGGAACACCCAAGAGACCCAGTACTTC	CASSEKRNTQETQYF
TRBJ1-6	once	TRBV28	.	TGTGCCAGCAGTTTATCTTGGACAGTAAATTCACCCCTCCACTTT	CASSLSWTVNSPLHF